These 24 T cell receptor beta chains share one sample of origin, sequenced in a study of shared clonotypes between healthy human individuals. The method was immunoSEQ multiplex PCR; TCRdb's version includes in-frame clones alone and lacks a portion of them. The sample holds some 1.5 million clones, 98% seen once. Sequencing input: naive CD4+ T cells sorted from blood. Subset here: CD45RA+ positively selected. These receptors were taken from a man between 25 and 39 years old in good health.

The gene calls are TRBV5-1 and TRBJ2-3; D is perhaps TRBD1 (6 bases). Per the germline V gene, CDR1 is SGHRS and CDR2 is YFSETQ. The CDR3 has 12 amino acids. V was trimmed by 5 bases and J by 6 bases, leaving 10 bases between them. Here the CDR3 DNA reads TGCGCCAGCAGGAACAGGGCGGATACGCAGTATTTT. It translates to CASRNRADTQYF.

V and J are TRBV5-1 and TRBJ1-2, with 8 bases lining up with TRBD1. Germline CDR1 SGHRS, CDR2 YFSETQ. After removal of 4 bases from V and 5 bases from J, the junction contained 7 bases not matched to a gene. This CDR3 spans 14 amino acids. DNA for the CDR3: TGCGCCAGCAGCACCGGACAGGGAGGGTATGGCTACACCTTC. Encoded protein: CASSTGQGGYGYTF.

The V call is TRBV30, the J call TRBJ2-7; TRBD2 agrees at 13 bases. CDR3 length equals 16 residues. V shed 0 bases and J 6 bases; nucleotides not matched to a gene: 8. The germline gives CDR1 GTSNPN, CDR2 SVGIG (reference sequence). CDR3 loop: CAWSVLAGGPYFEQYF. The CDR3 DNA reads TGTGCCTGGAGTGTACTAGCGGGAGGGCCATACTTCGAGCAGTACTTC.

This sequence joins TRBV9 and TRBJ2-3; D perhaps matches TRBD1 (5 bases). CDR3 size: 17 residues. V gave up 2 bases and J gave up 0 bases, with 16 bases separating them. CDR1 and CDR2 from the germline V gene are SGDLS and YYNGEE. DNA of the CDR3: TGTGCCAGCAGCGTTATGCAGGGTCGAAAAAGCACAGATACGCAGTATTTT. Translated: CASSVMQGRKSTDTQYF.

V is TRBV27 and J is TRBJ1-2; tentatively, D is TRBD1 (5 bases). Germline CDR1 and CDR2: MNHEY and SMNVEV (reference sequence). The CDR3 is 12 amino acids. V was cut by 3 bases and J by 7 bases, with 9 bases left in between. The CDR3 DNA reads as TGTGCCAGCAGTTTGGGGACGGGTGGCTACACCTTC. Amino acid sequence: CASSLGTGGYTF.

The chain joins TRBV23-1 to TRBJ2-7; 10 bases match TRBD1. TRBV23-1 is noted as an ORF with a role that remains uncertain. V shed 0 bases and J 2 bases; nucleotides not matched to a gene: 10. The CDR3 has 18 amino acids. CDR3 residues: CASSQSGVSDRGTYEQYF. The DNA of the CDR3 is TGCGCCAGCAGTCAATCGGGGGTTTCGGACAGGGGGACCTACGAGCAGTACTTC.

Worth noting for this clone: This CDR3 is also generated by other DNA sequences in the sample. The rearrangement joins TRBV6-5 to TRBJ2-7; D not resolved. Germline CDR1 MNHEY, CDR2 SVGAGI. With 2 bases removed from V and 2 bases from J, the gap between germline ends came to 7 bases. The CDR3 has 13 residues. The CDR3 nucleotides are TGTGCCAGCAGTTACAACAGAGCCTACGAGCAGTACTTC. This encodes CASSYNRAYEQYF.

This chain links TRBV10-3 with TRBJ2-3; 9 bases are a match to TRBD2. J was trimmed by 4 bases and V by 0 bases; bases with no gene match: 5. Germline V gene data show CDR1 as ENHRY and CDR2 as SYGVKD. The CDR3 contains 16 residues. The CDR3 DNA reads as TGTGCCATCAGTGAGTCGGGCGGGAGGGCCTCAGATACGCAGTATTTT. Amino acids: CAISESGGRASDTQYF.

The chain combines TRBV10-1 with TRBJ2-1, with TRBD2 matching 10 bases. There are 14 residues in the CDR3. Trimming took 2 bases from V and 7 from J; bases not matched to a gene: 2. Germline values: CDR1 WNHNN, CDR2 SYGVQD (reference sequence). The CDR3: CASSETSGTNEQFF. In DNA, the CDR3 is TGCGCCAGCAGTGAGACTAGCGGGACAAATGAGCAGTTCTTC.

The chain is built from TRBV9 and TRBJ2-6; D not certain. The CDR3 is 18 residues long. Germline lookup yields CDR1 SGDLS and CDR2 YYNGEE. V lost 0 bases and J lost 4, with 17 bases in between. Here the CDR3 DNA reads TGTGCCAGCAGCGTAGTAATGTCTGGGGTCCCGGGGGCCAACGTCCTGACTTTC. Its translation: CASSVVMSGVPGANVLTF. Variable domain in full (rest from reference TRBV9 and TRBJ2-6): DSGVTQTPKHLITATGQRVTLRCSPRSGDLSVYWYQQSLDQGLQFLIQYYNGEERAKGNILERFSAQQFPDLHSELNLSSLELGDSALYFCASSVVMSGVPGANVLTFGAGSRLTVL.

This clone was observed a single time. The chain joins TRBV7-8 to TRBJ1-2; D perhaps matches TRBD1 (6 bases). This CDR3 region has 12 residues. CDR1 and CDR2 (germline): SGHVS, FQNEAQ. V was clipped by 5 bases and J by 4 bases, with 8 bases between them. In DNA form, the CDR3 reads TGTGCCAGCAGCCCAGGGGCCTATGGCTACACCTTC. This gives the protein CASSPGAYGYTF.

The V gene is TRBV5-6, the J gene TRBJ1-5; 8 bases fit TRBD1. The CDR3 length is 15 residues. Germline V gene lookup returns CDR1 SGHDT and CDR2 YYEEEE. The junction had 5 bases not matched to a gene; V was cut back by 1 base and J by 5 bases. The CDR3 here is CASSLWDRPHQPQHF. For the CDR3, the DNA is TGTGCCAGCAGCTTGTGGGACAGGCCTCATCAGCCCCAGCATTTT.

The gene calls are TRBV28 and TRBJ2-1; D not resolved. Looked up from germline, CDR1 is MDHEN and CDR2 is SYDVKM. The CDR3 has 13 amino acids. Trimming removed 5 bases from V and 9 bases from J, with 14 bases in between. In nucleotides, the CDR3 is TGTGCCAGCAGTCCCCTACAAATCGGTGAGCAGTTCTTC. Translation gives CASSPLQIGEQFF. Filled out from reference TRBV28 and TRBJ2-1, the complete variable domain reads DVKVTQSSRYLVKRTGEKVFLECVQDMDHENMFWYRQDPGLGLRLIYFSYDVKMKEKGDIPEGYSVSREKKERFSLILESASTNQTSMYLCASSPLQIGEQFFGPGTRLTVL.

V usage is TRBV28 and J usage is TRBJ2-4; D perhaps matches TRBD2 (7 bases). The V end was cut by 10 bases, the J end by 9 bases, with 19 bases between. The germline V gene encodes CDR1 MDHEN and CDR2 SYDVKM. There are 13 residues in the CDR3. Here the CDR3 reads CATPQGGPVIQYF. The CDR3 DNA reads as TGTGCCACCCCACAGGGAGGGCCAGTCATTCAGTACTTC.

The rearrangement uses TRBV5-1 and TRBJ2-7; TRBD2 matches at 13 bases. V lost 2 bases, J lost 3 bases, and 8 bases stayed unmatched. The CDR3 has 17 amino acids. Germline CDR1 reads SGHRS; CDR2 reads YFSETQ. The CDR3 nucleotides read TGCGCCAGCAGCTTCTCCGGGACTAGCGGGAATTTCTACGAGCAGTACTTC. Translation gives CASSFSGTSGNFYEQYF.

This chain links TRBV18 with TRBJ2-2, with D possibly TRBD2 on 6 matching bases. This CDR3 comprises 14 residues. Trimming left V 6 bases short and J 6 bases short, with 14 bases between. Germline V gene data show CDR1 as KGHSH and CDR2 as LQKENI. The CDR3: CASSPGASPGELFF. In DNA, the CDR3 is TGTGCCAGCTCCCCGGGAGCCAGCCCCGGGGAGCTGTTTTTT.

The chain uses TRBV7-6 and TRBJ2-7; D unresolved. Trimming left V 8 bases short and J 0 bases short, with 11 bases between. The CDR3 consists of 13 residues. The germline gives CDR1 SGHVS, CDR2 FNYEAQ. The CDR3 DNA sequence: TGTGCCAGCGCTCCGATCGACTCCTACGAGCAGTACTTC. Amino acids: CASAPIDSYEQYF. The whole variable domain, filled in from reference TRBV7-6 and TRBJ2-7, reads GAGVSQSPRYKVTKRGQDVALRCDPISGHVSLYWYRQALGQGPEFLTYFNYEAQQDKSGLPNDRFSAERPEGSISTLTIQRTEQRDSAMYRCASAPIDSYEQYFGPGTRLTVT.

The rearrangement uses TRBV10-1 and TRBJ2-1; 8 bases are a match to TRBD2. The J segment lost 1 base and the V segment lost 1 base, leaving 9 bases of the junction unmatched. Germline CDR1 WNHNN, CDR2 SYGVQD (reference sequence). The CDR3 loop spans 18 amino acids. The CDR3 here is CASSELSSGGISYNEQFF. CDR3 nucleotide sequence: TGCGCCAGCAGTGAGTTATCTTCGGGAGGGATATCCTACAATGAGCAGTTCTTC.

The chain joins TRBV19 to TRBJ2-5; 13 positions agree with TRBD2. Germline V lookup: CDR1 LNHDA, CDR2 SQIVND (reference sequence). V shed 7 bases, J shed 3 bases, and the junction held 5 bases outside the gene matches. This CDR3 has 15 residues. CDR3: CASKKGLAGEETQYF. The CDR3 nucleotides are TGTGCCAGTAAAAAAGGACTAGCGGGAGAAGAGACCCAGTACTTC.

This rearrangement joins TRBV7-8 to TRBJ2-3; D tentatively fits TRBD1 or TRBD2 (6 bases each). The CDR3 length is 16 residues. Germline V gene data show CDR1 as SGHVS and CDR2 as FQNEAQ. Trimming removed 5 bases at V and 1 base at J, with 16 bases between. As DNA, the CDR3 is TGTGCCAGCAGCGCAGTAAGGGGGGAGGGCACAGATACGCAGTATTTT. Its translation: CASSAVRGEGTDTQYF.

The gene calls are TRBV6-5 and TRBJ2-1; 7 bases line up with TRBD1. Germline V gene lookup returns CDR1 MNHEY and CDR2 SVGAGI. This CDR3 has 15 residues. Germline trimming cut 4 bases from V and 4 bases from J; bases unmatched to any gene: 7. In DNA, the CDR3 is TGTGCCAGCAGTTCCAGACAGGGTCTTTACAATGAGCAGTTCTTC. Translation gives CASSSRQGLYNEQFF.

This clone occurred once. One junction end does not reproduce the germline sequence, and a read error may be involved. J is TRBJ2-5 and V is TRBV7-7; perhaps TRBD1 as D (6 bases). Germline assignment: CDR1 SSHAT and CDR2 FNYEAQ (reference sequence). The CDR3 is made up of 16 amino acids. The CDR3, as DNA: TGTGCTAGCAGCCCAGGGGACCGGGACGCACAAGAGACCCAGTACTTC. Protein: CASSPGDRDAQETQYF. The full variable domain, rest sourced from reference TRBV7-7 and TRBJ2-5, is GAGVSQSPRYKVTKRGQDVTLRCDPISSHATLYWYQQALGQGPEFLTYFNYEAQPDKSGLPSDRFSAERPEGSISTLTIQRTEQRDSAMYRCASSPGDRDAQETQYFGPGTRLLVL.

Regarding this clone: The sample contains more than one DNA sequence encoding this CDR3. V usage is TRBV5-1 and J usage is TRBJ2-5; D call uncertain. The CDR3 spans 14 residues. The ends were cut back, 1 base at V and 5 bases at J, with 12 bases in the middle. Germline assignment: CDR1 SGHRS and CDR2 YFSETQ. CDR3 loop: CASSLLGLEETQYF. The CDR3 DNA reads as TGCGCCAGCAGCTTGCTTGGGCTCGAGGAGACCCAGTACTTC.

The chain has TRBV7-2 and TRBJ1-2; TRBD1 agrees at 11 bases. Germline CDR1 reads SGHTA; CDR2 reads FQGNSA. The CDR3 has 15 residues. V lost 1 base, J lost 4 bases, and 2 bases stayed unmatched. The CDR3 spells CASSLGDRGFYGYTF. The CDR3 region has the DNA TGTGCCAGCAGCTTAGGGGACAGGGGGTTCTATGGCTACACCTTC.